A single sample is the source of the 27 T cell receptor beta chains below, sequenced in a study of blood T cell repertoires in COVID-19. TCRdb's table, derived via immunoSEQ multiplex PCR, lists solely in-frame clones and lacks some. The profile shows 110,000 or so clones, roughly 80% of them singletons. The sample consisted of peripheral blood. These receptors came from a human donor in a cohort sampled during active COVID-19.

The chain is built from TRBV30 and TRBJ2-3, with TRBD1 as a possible D gene (6 bases). Germline V gene data show CDR1 as GTSNPN and CDR2 as SVGIG (reference sequence). The CDR3 covers 14 residues. The V end was cut by 2 bases, the J end by 2 bases, with 11 bases between. CDR3 sequence reads: CAWSMGAPTDTQYF. As DNA, the CDR3 is TGTGCCTGGAGTATGGGGGCTCCCACAGATACGCAGTATTTT.

The chain joins TRBV2 to TRBJ2-7, with D tentatively TRBD2 (6 bases). Germline CDR1 reads SNHLY; CDR2 reads FYNNEI. V was clipped by 10 bases and J by 3 bases, with 16 bases between them. This CDR3 has 13 residues. Here the CDR3 DNA reads TGTGCCACCAATCCGGGACTTAACTACGAGCAGTACTTC. Translating gives CATNPGLNYEQYF.

V usage is TRBV5-1 and J usage is TRBJ2-7; 7 nucleotides match TRBD1. The J segment lost 2 bases and the V segment lost 5 bases, leaving 13 bases of the junction unmatched. Per the germline V gene, CDR1 is SGHRS and CDR2 is YFSETQ. The CDR3 is made up of 16 amino acids. The CDR3 here is CASSRLTGTDPYEQYF. CDR3 bases: TGCGCCAGCAGTCGCTTGACCGGGACAGACCCCTACGAGCAGTACTTC.

This chain links TRBV11-2 with TRBJ2-7; TRBD2 matches at 14 bases. With V trimmed by 8 bases and J by 6 bases, 3 bases remained unmatched. This CDR3 comprises 13 residues. From germline, CDR1 is SGHAT and CDR2 FQNNGV. The CDR3 DNA reads TGTGCCAGCGGACTAGCGGGAGGAGGCGAGCAGTACTTC. Protein: CASGLAGGGEQYF.

V is TRBV10-2 and J is TRBJ2-7, with D perhaps TRBD2 (6 bases). Trimming took off 2 bases at V and 6 bases at J, with 11 bases between the two ends. CDR1 and CDR2 (germline): WSHSY, SAAADI. This CDR3 contains 13 residues. The CDR3 DNA is TGCGCCAGCAGTGAGATGACTAGTGGCGAGCAGTACTTC. Its translation: CASSEMTSGEQYF.

The chain combines TRBV29-1 with TRBJ2-1; 13 bases map to TRBD2. The CDR3 extends over 15 amino acids. Germline CDR1 reads SQVTM; CDR2 reads ANQGSEA. V lost 4 bases and J lost 7; bases outside the gene matches: 7. This CDR3 is CSVVLAGGSYNEQFF. The CDR3 nucleotides read TGCAGCGTTGTACTAGCGGGGGGGAGTTATAATGAGCAGTTCTTC.

The CDR3 nucleotides are TGCAGCGTGCCCTTCGACAGGGATGGTGGCTACACCTTC. It translates to CSVPFDRDGGYTF. This rearrangement joins TRBV29-1 to TRBJ1-2; 7 bases agree with TRBD1. After removal of 6 bases from V and 7 bases from J, the junction contained 11 bases not matched to a gene. The germline V gene encodes CDR1 SQVTM and CDR2 ANQGSEA. The CDR3 spans 13 residues.

V is TRBV5-6 and J is TRBJ2-5; 9 nucleotides match TRBD1. Germline assignment: CDR1 SGHDT and CDR2 YYEEEE. V was clipped by 4 bases and J by 5 bases; unmatched bases: 9. The CDR3 runs 15 residues. Here the CDR3 reads CASSGRTGAIETQYF. The CDR3 DNA is TGTGCCAGCAGCGGTCGGACAGGGGCTATTGAGACCCAGTACTTC.

The chain uses TRBV30 and TRBJ2-7, with D tentatively TRBD1 (5 bases). CDR3 length equals 14 residues. CDR1 is GTSNPN, CDR2 SVGIG, per germline (reference sequence). Between the trimmed V and J ends, which lost 0 bases and 3 bases, there was a span of 12 bases. The CDR3 nucleotides read TGTGCCTGGAGTGTACCTAGGGGCGTCTACGAGCAGTACTTC. This sequence encodes CAWSVPRGVYEQYF.

V is TRBV9 and J is TRBJ2-7; 7 bases map to TRBD1. The CDR3 has 14 residues. V lost 3 bases to trimming and J lost 4 bases; unmatched junction nucleotides: 7. Germline CDR1 reads SGDLS; CDR2 reads YYNGEE. The CDR3 loop is CASSGDSWAYEQYF. The DNA of the CDR3 is TGTGCCAGCAGCGGGGACAGTTGGGCGTACGAGCAGTACTTC.

This clone came up once. The rearrangement uses TRBV6-5 and TRBJ2-1, with D possibly matching TRBD2 (6 bases). The V gene's germline CDR1 is MNHEY and CDR2 SVGAGI. CDR3 length: 14 amino acids. Trimming took 5 bases from V and 8 from J, leaving 16 bases between them. CDR3 sequence (DNA): TGTGCCAGCAGTCCGGGACTCCTCGGCCATGAGCAGTTCTTC. Amino acid sequence: CASSPGLLGHEQFF.

The J gene is TRBJ1-4, the V gene TRBV30, with 10 positions matching TRBD1. V shed 2 bases, J shed 4 bases, and the junction held 1 base outside the gene matches. The germline V gene encodes CDR1 GTSNPN and CDR2 SVGIG (reference sequence). The CDR3 spans 14 residues. CDR3 sequence: CAWSWTGGNEKLFF. In DNA, the CDR3 is TGTGCCTGGAGTTGGACAGGGGGTAATGAAAAACTGTTTTTT.

The rearrangement joins TRBV6-5 to TRBJ2-7, with a weak D call TRBD1 (6 bases). Trimming pared 6 bases from V and 12 bases from J, leaving 12 bases between. Germline V gene data show CDR1 as MNHEY and CDR2 as SVGAGI. This CDR3 has 10 residues. The CDR3 region has the DNA TGTGCCAGCAGGGACAGTGAGGCGTACTTC. Translating gives CASRDSEAYF.

This chain uses TRBV4-1 with TRBJ1-2; 8 bases map to TRBD1. The CDR3 contains 16 residues. The germline CDR1 and CDR2 sequences are MGHRA and YSYEKL. J lost 4 bases, V lost 4 bases, and 11 bases had no gene match. CDR3 in amino acids: CASSLFSGQESYGYTF. The CDR3 bases are TGCGCCAGCAGCCTTTTTTCGGGACAGGAGAGCTATGGCTACACCTTC.

The chain is built from TRBV9 and TRBJ1-1; D unresolved. Between the trimmed V and J ends, which lost 0 bases and 8 bases, there was a span of 8 bases. The CDR3 consists of 12 residues. Looked up from germline, CDR1 is SGDLS and CDR2 is YYNGEE. The CDR3 sequence: CASSVGAIEAFF. Here the CDR3 DNA reads TGTGCCAGCAGCGTAGGGGCCATCGAAGCTTTCTTT.

The chain recombines TRBV2 with TRBJ1-1; a possible D gene is TRBD1 (6 bases). CDR3 length equals 15 residues. Trimming left V 4 bases short and J 0 bases short, with 12 bases between. The germline gives CDR1 SNHLY, CDR2 FYNNEI. The CDR3 bases are TGTGCCAGCAGTGCCGGACAGTTCATGAACACTGAAGCTTTCTTT. Translating gives CASSAGQFMNTEAFF.

This clone was observed once. The CDR3: CASRMTGLVDEQYF. The CDR3 coding sequence is TGTGCCAGCAGGATGACAGGGCTTGTGGACGAGCAGTACTTC. V is TRBV2 and J is TRBJ2-7; 7 bases line up with TRBD1. CDR3 length: 14 residues. Looked up from germline, CDR1 is SNHLY and CDR2 is FYNNEI. V trimming: 6 bases; J trimming: 5 bases; junction bases outside the gene matches: 10.

This clone has a single count. The chain recombines TRBV28 with TRBJ2-7; unclear D gene. Looked up from germline, CDR1 is MDHEN and CDR2 is SYDVKM. Trimming removed 5 bases at V and 4 bases at J, with 9 bases between. CDR3 length: 12 residues. Here the CDR3 DNA reads TGTGCCAGCAGTGATGTCGGGTACGAGCAGTACTTC. Protein product: CASSDVGYEQYF.

The CDR3 reads CASSLARYEQYF. CDR3 nucleotides: TGTGCCAGCAGCTTAGCCCGGTACGAGCAGTACTTC. The chain employs TRBV7-9 and TRBJ2-7; D call uncertain. The V end lost 0 bases, the J end lost 4 bases, and 4 bases lay between the germline ends. From germline, CDR1 is SEHNR and CDR2 FQNEAQ (reference sequence). There are 12 residues in the CDR3.

This clone has more than one count but fewer than ten. The rearrangement uses TRBV30 and TRBJ1-2; 7 bases are a match to TRBD1. This CDR3 spans 13 amino acids. The trim removed 2 bases at V and 8 bases at J, leaving 8 bases unmatched. Per the germline V gene, CDR1 is GTSNPN and CDR2 is SVGIG (reference sequence). Here the CDR3 reads CAWSWGQPEGYTF. CDR3 in DNA: TGTGCCTGGAGTTGGGGACAGCCGGAAGGCTACACCTTC.

In the case of this clone: Other DNA sequences in the sample encode the same CDR3. CDR3: CASSPMNTEAFF. CDR3 DNA sequence: TGTGCCAGCAGCCCTATGAACACTGAAGCTTTCTTT. The rearrangement links TRBV7-9 to TRBJ1-1; D is unresolved. The germline CDR1 and CDR2 sequences are SEHNR and FQNEAQ (reference sequence). The CDR3 covers 12 residues. V was clipped by 5 bases and J by 0 bases, with 4 bases between them.

This clone is labeled medium-sized. The CDR3 DNA reads TGCGCCAGCAGCCAAGAGGAGGGGCCGGGGTTGCAGCCCCAGCATTTT. It is translated as CASSQEEGPGLQPQHF. V gene TRBV4-1 combines with J gene TRBJ1-5; TRBD1 is a possible D gene (5 bases). Germline V lookup: CDR1 MGHRA, CDR2 YSYEKL. V was trimmed by 0 bases and J by 7 bases, leaving 16 bases between them. The CDR3 runs 16 residues.

This chain joins TRBV27 and TRBJ2-7; D might be TRBD2 (6 bases). CDR3 length: 15 residues. The V end was cut by 0 bases, the J end by 3 bases, with 12 bases between. Germline V lookup: CDR1 MNHEY, CDR2 SMNVEV (reference sequence). This chain's CDR3 is CASSLSAGRVYEQYF. CDR3 in DNA: TGTGCCAGCAGTTTATCGGCCGGGAGAGTCTACGAGCAGTACTTC.

The CDR3 region has the DNA TGTGCCAGCAGTCCACTGCGGGGGCCCCTTCAAGAGACCCAGTACTTC. This codes for CASSPLRGPLQETQYF. The V and J genes are TRBV27 and TRBJ2-5; weak D call: TRBD2 (7 bases). V lost 5 bases, J lost 2 bases, and 18 bases lay in between. The germline V gene has CDR1 MNHEY and CDR2 SMNVEV (reference sequence). This CDR3 comprises 16 residues.

The genes are TRBV4-1 and TRBJ2-7, with 9 bases lining up with TRBD1. This CDR3 has 15 amino acids. J lost 5 bases, V lost 3 bases, and 8 bases had no gene match. Germline loops: CDR1 MGHRA, CDR2 YSYEKL. The CDR3 region is CASSHSGTGNDEQYF. For the CDR3, the DNA is TGCGCCAGCAGCCATTCCGGGACAGGGAACGACGAGCAGTACTTC.

V usage is TRBV27 and J usage is TRBJ2-7; D is unresolved. The germline V gene has CDR1 MNHEY and CDR2 SMNVEV (reference sequence). With 0 bases removed from V and 4 bases from J, the gap between germline ends came to 7 bases. The length of the CDR3 is 13 residues. In DNA, the CDR3 is TGTGCCAGCAGTTTATCGAACAATTACGAGCAGTACTTC. Amino acid sequence: CASSLSNNYEQYF.

V and J are TRBV27 and TRBJ1-5; TRBD1 matches 8 bases. With V trimmed by 5 bases and J by 0 bases, 9 bases remained unmatched. Per germline, CDR1 MNHEY and CDR2 SMNVEV (reference sequence). CDR3 length: 17 residues. The chain's CDR3 is CASSPGTGVYSNQPQHF. DNA of the CDR3: TGTGCCAGCAGTCCCGGGACAGGTGTTTATAGCAATCAGCCCCAGCATTTT.